One and the same sample provided the 4 T cell receptor beta chains below, sequenced in a study of control samples from healthy donors and cancer patients. This table comes from immunoSEQ multiplex PCR, and its TCRdb copy is limited to in-frame clones, with some not included. In the table there are about 170,000 clones, around 93% of which are singletons. Sequencing used blood. Receptors originate from a woman aged 55-70 years in good health.

The chain is built from TRBV6-5 and TRBJ1-1, with 7 bases identical to TRBD1. Germline lookup yields CDR1 MNHEY and CDR2 SVGAGI. CDR3 length: 13 residues. Trimming took 1 base from V and 8 from J; bases not matched to a gene: 4. CDR3 DNA: TGTGCCAGCAGTTACTTGAAGGGACAGGAAGCTTTCTTT. Protein: CASSYLKGQEAFF.

The chain is built from TRBV6-2 or TRBV6-3 and TRBJ2-3; D is uncertain. This CDR3 contains 14 residues. V was cut by 6 bases and J by 2 bases, with 12 bases left in between. Germline CDR1 MNHEY, CDR2 SVGEGT. For the CDR3, the DNA is TGTGCCAGCAGCCACTGGGCTACCACAGATACGCAGTATTTT. Its protein is CASSHWATTDTQYF.

The genes are TRBV14 and TRBJ1-2, with 7 bases that match TRBD1. The CDR3 runs to 13 residues. The V gene's germline CDR1 is SGHDN and CDR2 FVKESK. The V segment lost 4 bases and the J segment 4 bases; nucleotides outside the gene matches: 3. The CDR3 sequence is CASSPDRLYGYTF. The CDR3 region has the DNA TGTGCCAGCAGCCCGGACAGGCTCTATGGCTACACCTTC.

The chain has TRBV4-2 and TRBJ2-5, with 8 bases aligning to TRBD2. CDR3 length: 16 amino acids. The germline CDR1 and CDR2 sequences are LGHNA and YNFKEQ. Trimming took 0 bases from V and 2 from J; bases not matched to a gene: 5. The DNA of the CDR3 is TGTGCCAGCAGCCAAGAGTTCGGGACTAGGCAAGAGACCCAGTACTTC. Its protein is CASSQEFGTRQETQYF.